This T cell receptor (beta chain) was observed in a study of T cell responses to AZD1222 COVID-19 vaccine. Study details: Doses given second, at about 4 or about 12 weeks, were pooled.

Method: immunoSEQ multiplex PCR; TCRdb's copy keeps in-frame clones and lacks some. Seen here are about 91,000 clones, about 88% observed once, and the top ten hold under 25%. The V end lost 6 bases, the J end lost 11 bases, and 19 bases lay between the germline ends. The CDR3 contains 13 residues. In germline, CDR1 is MNHEY, CDR2 SVGAGI. This specimen consisted of peripheral blood, obtained on day 0 of AZD1222 vaccination. The V and J genes are TRBV6-5 and TRBJ1-1; D is uncertain. This sequence was found in an adult in good health. The CDR3 loop is CASSPGGVSSAFF. In DNA form, the CDR3 reads TGTGCCAGCAGCCCGGGAGGCGTAAGTTCGGCTTTCTTT.